These T cell receptor beta chains were read from a single sample in a study of shared clonotypes between healthy human individuals. The assay was immunoSEQ multiplex PCR, and TCRdb's table has in-frame clones only and misses some. The sample has approximately 840,000 clones; about 97% are singletons. The material sequenced was naive CD8+ T cells sorted from blood. The receptors were gathered from a man under 40 in good health. CDR3s include the opening cysteine and the closing phenylalanine or tryptophan. A D gene is named only where the DNA matches it firmly.

d_call,j_call,v_call,cdr3_aa,cdr3_nt
.,TRBJ2-5,TRBV7-9,CASSLKASDPETQYF,TGTGCCAGCAGCTTAAAGGCTAGCGATCCGGAGACCCAGTACTTC
TRBD1,TRBJ1-2,TRBV4-3,CASSQDYGTGEGYTF,TGCGCCAGCAGCCAAGATTATGGGACAGGGGAGGGCTACACCTTC
.,TRBJ1-2,TRBV9,CASSLETSVPYTF,TGTGCCAGCAGCTTAGAGACGTCTGTGCCCTACACCTTC
.,TRBJ1-1,TRBV6-5,CASSYEGNTEAFF,TGTGCCAGCAGTTACGAGGGGAACACTGAAGCTTTCTTT
.,TRBJ1-3,TRBV13,CASSFEVSGNTIYF,TGTGCCAGCAGCTTTGAGGTATCTGGAAACACCATATATTTT
.,TRBJ1-1,TRBV5-6,CASGGRANTEAFF,TGTGCCAGCGGTGGCAGGGCCAACACTGAAGCTTTCTTT
TRBD1,TRBJ2-1,TRBV11-1,CASSLQGAGYNEQFF,TGTGCCAGCAGCTTACAGGGGGCGGGGTACAATGAGCAGTTCTTC
TRBD2,TRBJ2-3,TRBV15,CASRGTSVDTQYF,TGTGCCAGTCGTGGGACTAGCGTAGATACGCAGTATTTT
TRBD2,TRBJ2-7,TRBV4-2,CASSPLPGSGNSYEQYF,TGTGCCAGCAGCCCCCTCCCCGGTAGCGGGAACTCCTACGAGCAGTACTTC
.,TRBJ1-3,TRBV7-8,CASSATGISGNTIYF,TGTGCCAGCAGCGCAACAGGGATCTCTGGAAACACCATATATTTT
.,TRBJ2-2,TRBV9,CASSVFGASDGELFF,TGTGCCAGCAGCGTATTCGGCGCTTCAGACGGGGAGCTGTTTTTT
TRBD1,TRBJ1-4,TRBV7-2,CASSGQGQAEKLFF,TGTGCCAGCAGCGGACAGGGCCAGGCTGAAAAACTGTTTTTT
.,TRBJ2-2,TRBV13,CASSSRPSGELFF,TGTGCCAGCAGCTCCCGGCCGTCCGGGGAGCTGTTTTTT
.,TRBJ1-2,TRBV9,CASSEGQTQSYGYTF,TGTGCCAGCAGCGAAGGACAGACCCAGAGCTATGGCTACACCTTC
.,TRBJ2-7,TRBV4-1,CASSQGPQLAYEQYF,TGCGCCAGCAGCCAAGGGCCCCAGTTAGCCTACGAGCAGTACTTC
.,TRBJ2-7,TRBV7-9,CASSYRALYEQYF,TGTGCCAGCAGCTACCGCGCGCTCTACGAGCAGTACTTC
.,TRBJ2-7,TRBV28,CASISTVGQPSYEQYF,TGTGCCAGCATCAGCACAGTCGGACAGCCATCCTACGAGCAGTACTTC
.,TRBJ2-3,TRBV7-2,CASSLVLQGGWTTDTQYF,TGTGCCAGCAGCTTAGTCCTGCAAGGAGGCTGGACCACAGATACGCAGTATTTT
.,TRBJ2-7,TRBV7-8,CASSLGAYEQYF,TGTGCCAGCAGCTTAGGGGCGTACGAGCAGTACTTC
TRBD1,TRBJ2-7,TRBV11-2,CASSSLGQGFVTYEQYF,TGTGCCAGCAGCTCTCTCGGACAGGGATTCGTGACCTACGAGCAGTACTTC
.,TRBJ2-3,TRBV5-1,CASSVTGYGTDTQYF,TGCGCCAGCAGCGTAACAGGGTATGGCACAGATACGCAGTATTTT
.,TRBJ2-7,TRBV27,CASSWGGAYEQYF,TGTGCCAGCAGTTGGGGAGGAGCCTACGAGCAGTACTTC
.,TRBJ2-2,TRBV9,CASSLNRGLPNTGELFF,TGTGCCAGCAGCTTAAACAGGGGACTGCCGAACACCGGGGAGCTGTTTTTT
.,TRBJ2-1,TRBV19,CASSFSGLLYNEQFF,TGTGCCAGTAGTTTTTCCGGACTCCTCTACAATGAGCAGTTCTTC
.,TRBJ2-3,TRBV6-5,CASSLGVADTQYF,TGTGCCAGCTCTCTGGGAGTTGCAGATACGCAGTATTTT
.,TRBJ2-5,TRBV13,CASSLGWPKETQYF,TGTGCCAGCAGCTTAGGTTGGCCAAAAGAGACCCAGTACTTC
.,TRBJ2-1,TRBV2,CASSEYIGSSYNEQFF,TGTGCCAGCAGTGAATATATCGGGAGTTCCTACAATGAGCAGTTCTTC
TRBD1,TRBJ2-5,TRBV9,CASSPTGGVETQYF,TGTGCCAGCAGCCCGACAGGGGGCGTCGAGACCCAGTACTTC
.,TRBJ1-2,TRBV4-1,CASSQDGAGYTF,TGCGCCAGCAGCCAAGATGGGGCCGGCTACACCTTC
TRBD2,TRBJ2-3,TRBV7-8,CASSHGLAGNLQADTQYF,TGTGCCAGCAGCCACGGACTAGCGGGTAATCTTCAGGCAGATACGCAGTATTTT
.,TRBJ2-2,TRBV5-6,CASSPVTGELFF,TGTGCCAGCAGCCCAGTCACCGGGGAGCTGTTTTTT